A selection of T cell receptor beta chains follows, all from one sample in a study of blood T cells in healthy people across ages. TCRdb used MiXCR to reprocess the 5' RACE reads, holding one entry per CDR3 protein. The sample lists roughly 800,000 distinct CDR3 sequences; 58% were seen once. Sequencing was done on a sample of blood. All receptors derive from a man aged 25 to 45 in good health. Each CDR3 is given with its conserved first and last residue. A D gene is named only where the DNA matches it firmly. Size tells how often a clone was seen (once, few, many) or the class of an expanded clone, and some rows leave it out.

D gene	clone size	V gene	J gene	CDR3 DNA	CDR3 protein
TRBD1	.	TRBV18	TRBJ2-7	TGTGCCAGCTCACCTTTGGGACAGGAGTACGAGCAGTACTTC	CASSPLGQEYEQYF
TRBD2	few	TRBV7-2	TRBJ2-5	TGTGCCAGCAGCTCCGGACTAGACAGAGAGACCCAGTACTTC	CASSSGLDRETQYF
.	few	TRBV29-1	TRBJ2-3	TGCAGCGTTGGGCCTTCGGGGTTGGGAGAGACAGATACGCAGTATTTT	CSVGPSGLGETDTQYF
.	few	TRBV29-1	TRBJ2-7	TGCAGCGTTGTGGATAGCCGGGGAGACGAGCAGTACTTC	CSVVDSRGDEQYF
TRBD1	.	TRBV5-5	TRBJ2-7	TGTGCCAGCAGCTGGGGGACAGGGGCAGCCTACGAGCAGTACTTC	CASSWGTGAAYEQYF
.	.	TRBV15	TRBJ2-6	TGTGCCACCAGCAGAGAAACGCCAGGGGCTGGGGCCAACGTCCTGACTTTC	CATSRETPGAGANVLTF
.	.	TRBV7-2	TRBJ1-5	TGTGCCAGCAGCTTTACGGTTAATAGCAATCAGCCCCAGCATTTT	CASSFTVNSNQPQHF
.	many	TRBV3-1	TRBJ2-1	TGTGCCAGCAGCCAAGATTTTGGGGGTTCCTACAATGAGCAGTTCTTC	CASSQDFGGSYNEQFF
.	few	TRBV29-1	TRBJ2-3	TGCAGCGTTCTCGTCGGGGTGCGAGATACGCAGTATTTT	CSVLVGVRDTQYF
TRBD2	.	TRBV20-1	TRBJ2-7	TGCAGTGCAACACCGGGACTAGCCTACGAGCAGTACTTC	CSATPGLAYEQYF
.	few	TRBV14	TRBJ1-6	TGTGCCAGCGCCAGGACAGACTATAATTCACCCCTCCACTTT	CASARTDYNSPLHF
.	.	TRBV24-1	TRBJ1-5	TGTGCCACCAGTGACAGGCATGGTCAGCCCCAGCATTTT	CATSDRHGQPQHF
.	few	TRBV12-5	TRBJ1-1	TGTGCTAGTGGTTTGGTATGGTTATCTGAAGCTTTCTTT	CASGLVWLSEAFF
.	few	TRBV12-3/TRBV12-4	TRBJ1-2	TGTGCCAGCAGTTTTACGGGGAACTATGGCTACACCTTC	CASSFTGNYGYTF
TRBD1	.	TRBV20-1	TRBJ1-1	TGCAGTGCTGGAGGAGACAGGGCCTTCGGGGCTTTCTTT	CSAGGDRAFGAFF
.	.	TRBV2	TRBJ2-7	TGTGCCAGCAGTGGCGCGGACCCTGAAAACGAGCAGTACTTC	CASSGADPENEQYF
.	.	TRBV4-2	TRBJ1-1	TGTGCCAGCAGGCAAACAGGGCGGACTGAAGCTTTCTTT	CASRQTGRTEAFF
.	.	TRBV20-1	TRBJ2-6	TGCAGTGCTCGAGGGACCGGGGCCAACGTCCTGACTTTC	CSARGTGANVLTF